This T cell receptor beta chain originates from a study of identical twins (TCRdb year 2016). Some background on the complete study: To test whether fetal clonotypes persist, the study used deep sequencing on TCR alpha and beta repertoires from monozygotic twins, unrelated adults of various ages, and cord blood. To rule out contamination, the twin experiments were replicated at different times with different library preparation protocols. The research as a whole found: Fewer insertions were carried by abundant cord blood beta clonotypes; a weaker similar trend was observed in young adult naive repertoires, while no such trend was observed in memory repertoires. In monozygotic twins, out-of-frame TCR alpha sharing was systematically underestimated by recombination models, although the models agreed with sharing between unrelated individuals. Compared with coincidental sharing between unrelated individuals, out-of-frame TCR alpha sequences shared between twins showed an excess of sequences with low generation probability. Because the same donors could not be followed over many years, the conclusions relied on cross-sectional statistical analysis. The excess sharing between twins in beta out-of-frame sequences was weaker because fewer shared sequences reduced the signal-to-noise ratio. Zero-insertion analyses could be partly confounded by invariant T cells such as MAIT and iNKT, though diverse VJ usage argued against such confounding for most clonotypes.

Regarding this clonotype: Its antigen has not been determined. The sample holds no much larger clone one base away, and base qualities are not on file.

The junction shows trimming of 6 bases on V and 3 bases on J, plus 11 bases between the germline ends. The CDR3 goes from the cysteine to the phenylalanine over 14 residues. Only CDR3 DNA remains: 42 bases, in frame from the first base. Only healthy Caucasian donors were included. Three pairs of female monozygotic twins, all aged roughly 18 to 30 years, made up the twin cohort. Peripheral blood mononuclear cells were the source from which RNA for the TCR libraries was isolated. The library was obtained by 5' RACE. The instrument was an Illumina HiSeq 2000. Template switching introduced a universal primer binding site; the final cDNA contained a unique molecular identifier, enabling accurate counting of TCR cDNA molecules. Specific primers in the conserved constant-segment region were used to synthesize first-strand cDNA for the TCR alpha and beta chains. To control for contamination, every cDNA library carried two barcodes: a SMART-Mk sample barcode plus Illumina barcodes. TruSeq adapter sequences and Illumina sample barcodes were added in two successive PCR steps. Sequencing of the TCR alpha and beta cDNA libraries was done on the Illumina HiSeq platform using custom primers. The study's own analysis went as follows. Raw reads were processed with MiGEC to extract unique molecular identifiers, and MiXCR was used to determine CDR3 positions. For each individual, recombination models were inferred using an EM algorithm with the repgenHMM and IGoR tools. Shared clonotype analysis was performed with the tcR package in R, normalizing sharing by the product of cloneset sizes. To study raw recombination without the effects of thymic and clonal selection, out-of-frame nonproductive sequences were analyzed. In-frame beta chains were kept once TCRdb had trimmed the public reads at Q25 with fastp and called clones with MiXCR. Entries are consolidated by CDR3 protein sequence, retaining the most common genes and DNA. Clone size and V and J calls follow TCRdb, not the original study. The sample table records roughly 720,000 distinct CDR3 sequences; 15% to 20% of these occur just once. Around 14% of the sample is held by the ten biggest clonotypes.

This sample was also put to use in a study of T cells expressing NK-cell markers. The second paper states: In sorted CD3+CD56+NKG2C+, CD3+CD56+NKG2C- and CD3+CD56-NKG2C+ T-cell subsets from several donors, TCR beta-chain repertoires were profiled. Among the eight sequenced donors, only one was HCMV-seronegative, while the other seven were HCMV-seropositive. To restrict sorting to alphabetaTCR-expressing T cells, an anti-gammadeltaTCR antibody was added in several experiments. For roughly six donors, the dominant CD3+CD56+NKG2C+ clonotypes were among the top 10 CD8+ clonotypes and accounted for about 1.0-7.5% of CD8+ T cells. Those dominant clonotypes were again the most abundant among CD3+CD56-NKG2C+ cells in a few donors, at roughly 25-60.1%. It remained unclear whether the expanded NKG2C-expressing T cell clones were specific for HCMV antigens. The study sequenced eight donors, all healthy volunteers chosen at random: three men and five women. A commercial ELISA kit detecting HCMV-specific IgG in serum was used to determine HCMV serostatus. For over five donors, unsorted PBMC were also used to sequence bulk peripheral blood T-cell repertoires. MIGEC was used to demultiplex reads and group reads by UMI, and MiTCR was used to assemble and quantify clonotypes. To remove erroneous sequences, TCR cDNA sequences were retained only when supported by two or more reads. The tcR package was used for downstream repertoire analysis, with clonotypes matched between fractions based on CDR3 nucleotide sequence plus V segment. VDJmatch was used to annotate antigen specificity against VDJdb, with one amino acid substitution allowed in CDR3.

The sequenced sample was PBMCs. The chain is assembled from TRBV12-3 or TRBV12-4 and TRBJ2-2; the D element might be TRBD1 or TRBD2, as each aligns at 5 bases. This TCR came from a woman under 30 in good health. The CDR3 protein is CASRGESYTGELFF. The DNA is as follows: TGTGCCAGCAGGGGGGAATCGTACACCGGGGAGCTGTTTTTT.